This is a list of T cell receptor beta chains from one sample in a study of cytomegalovirus exposure and HLA in healthy donors. Produced via immunoSEQ multiplex PCR; TCRdb's table is partial and in-frame only. The sample lists about 140,000 clones, 61% seen once, with 1.8% in the top ten. Sequences were obtained from PBMCs. These receptors all stem from a male donor in good health and CMV-seronegative. Each CDR3 is given with its conserved first and last residue. D genes are given only for firm matches. Size is stated for part of the rows, as once, few or many counts, or as a class when the clone is expanded.

d_call	v_call	j_call	clone_size	cdr3_aa	cdr3_nt
NA	TRBV29-1	TRBJ2-7	few	CSVFEQNYEQYF	TGCAGCGTTTTTGAACAGAACTACGAGCAGTACTTC
NA	TRBV15	TRBJ1-1	NA	CATSRPRDKVEAFF	TGTGCCACCAGCAGACCCCGGGACAAAGTTGAAGCTTTCTTT
NA	TRBV28	TRBJ1-5	NA	CASSPPSFQPQHF	TGTGCCAGCAGTCCGCCTAGTTTTCAGCCCCAGCATTTT
NA	TRBV6-6	TRBJ1-5	few	CASSSTGYSNQPQHF	TGTGCCAGCAGTTCCACAGGGTATAGCAATCAGCCCCAGCATTTT
NA	TRBV5-6	TRBJ2-3	NA	CASSLAGGTDTQYF	TGTGCCAGCAGCTTGGCGGGGGGCACAGATACGCAGTATTTT
TRBD1	TRBV27	TRBJ1-2	NA	CASSLSRGVNYGYTF	TGTGCCAGCAGTTTATCCAGGGGGGTAAACTATGGCTACACCTTC
TRBD1	TRBV29-1	TRBJ1-1	NA	CSAGTGNTEAFF	TGCAGCGCCGGGACAGGCAACACTGAAGCTTTCTTT
NA	TRBV5-1	TRBJ2-3	few	CASSPGGGDTQYF	TGCGCCAGCAGCCCCGGCGGAGGAGATACGCAGTATTTT
NA	TRBV30	TRBJ1-1	NA	CAWSVKGSDTEAFF	TGTGCCTGGAGTGTAAAGGGGTCGGACACTGAAGCTTTCTTT
NA	TRBV18	TRBJ2-3	few	CASSPLVSSTDTQYF	TGTGCCAGCTCACCACTAGTCTCTAGCACAGATACGCAGTATTTT
TRBD1	TRBV18	TRBJ2-5	once	CASSPQSPGGPETQYF	TGTGCCAGCTCACCACAGTCGCCAGGGGGACCGGAGACCCAGTACTTC
NA	TRBV7-2	TRBJ2-1	once	CASSPDSYNEQFF	TGTGCCAGCAGCCCGGACAGTTACAATGAGCAGTTCTTC
NA	TRBV9	TRBJ1-2	NA	CASSAIDARDYGYTF	TGTGCCAGCAGCGCCATCGATGCCCGAGACTATGGCTACACCTTC
NA	TRBV4-1	TRBJ2-2	NA	CASSQVSDRHTGELFF	TGCGCCAGCAGCCAAGTATCCGACAGGCACACCGGGGAGCTGTTTTTT
NA	TRBV5-4	TRBJ2-7	NA	CASSLERREQYF	TGTGCCAGCAGCTTGGAGAGGCGCGAGCAGTACTTC
NA	TRBV10-3	TRBJ1-1	NA	CAISGEGGHTEAFF	TGTGCCATCAGTGGGGAGGGGGGCCACACTGAAGCTTTCTTT
NA	TRBV15	TRBJ2-1	few	CATSRDLGMYEQFF	TGTGCCACCAGCAGAGATTTGGGCATGTATGAGCAGTTCTTC
TRBD1	TRBV19	TRBJ1-5	NA	CASRTGPFYQPQHF	TGTGCCAGCCGGACAGGGCCCTTTTATCAGCCCCAGCATTTT
NA	TRBV7-6	TRBJ2-5	NA	CASSSQETQYF	TGTGCCAGCAGCTCTCAAGAGACCCAGTACTTC
NA	TRBV19	TRBJ2-3	NA	CASSISRDPSADTQYF	TGTGCCAGTAGTATCTCGAGGGATCCCTCCGCAGATACGCAGTATTTT
TRBD1	TRBV2	TRBJ2-1	few	CASSGGQSQQFF	TGTGCCAGCAGTGGGGGACAGAGTCAACAGTTCTTC
NA	TRBV5-6	TRBJ2-7	NA	CASSLAQGHEQYF	TGTGCCAGCAGCTTGGCTCAGGGCCACGAGCAGTACTTC
TRBD1	TRBV7-9	TRBJ2-5	NA	CASSPTGALQETQYF	TGTGCCAGCAGCCCTACAGGGGCCCTCCAAGAGACCCAGTACTTC
NA	TRBV6-1	TRBJ2-1	NA	CASRLEVRPGNEQFF	TGTGCCAGCAGGCTAGAGGTCAGGCCGGGGAATGAGCAGTTCTTC
NA	TRBV19	TRBJ2-5	NA	CASGNLGAETQYF	TGTGCCAGTGGGAATTTGGGGGCGGAGACCCAGTACTTC
TRBD2	TRBV7-2	TRBJ2-1	once	CASSFVTGLTSEKEQFF	TGTGCCAGCAGCTTCGTAACCGGCCTGACTAGCGAAAAGGAGCAGTTCTTC
TRBD2	TRBV30	TRBJ2-7	few	CAWSLGLAGGYEQYF	TGTGCCTGGAGTCTAGGTTTGGCGGGGGGTTACGAGCAGTACTTC
NA	TRBV6-1	TRBJ2-7	NA	CASSEAGQGYERYF	TGTGCCAGCAGTGAAGCCGGACAAGGCTACGAGCGGTACTTC
NA	TRBV6-4	TRBJ1-6	NA	CASRDLGSSSPLHF	TGTGCCAGCAGGGATCTGGGGAGTAGTTCACCCCTCCACTTT
NA	TRBV4-1	TRBJ2-3	NA	CASSQEIIDRGSTDTQYF	TGCGCCAGCAGCCAAGAAATCATCGACCGCGGAAGCACAGATACGCAGTATTTT
NA	TRBV11-2	TRBJ2-7	NA	CASGGGNEQYF	TGTGCCAGCGGCGGGGGCAACGAGCAGTACTTC
NA	TRBV7-9	TRBJ1-5	NA	CASSLGGQPQHF	TGTGCCAGCAGCTTAGGAGGCCAGCCCCAGCATTTT
TRBD2	TRBV7-2	TRBJ2-1	few	CASSLTKSGGASGYEQFF	TGTGCCAGCAGCTTAACTAAAAGCGGGGGGGCCTCAGGATATGAGCAGTTCTTC
NA	TRBV19	TRBJ2-1	once	CASSSEQASNEQFF	TGTGCCAGTAGTAGCGAACAGGCATCCAATGAGCAGTTCTTC
TRBD1	TRBV30	TRBJ2-7	few	CACYRQGPSYEQYF	TGTGCCTGCTATAGACAGGGACCCTCCTACGAGCAGTACTTC
NA	TRBV9	TRBJ1-2	NA	CASSPQQGRYGYTF	TGTGCCAGCAGCCCCCAACAGGGCCGCTATGGCTACACCTTC
TRBD1	TRBV4-1	TRBJ2-6	NA	CASSQVPRTGRSGANVLTF	TGCGCCAGCAGCCAAGTTCCAAGGACAGGGAGATCTGGGGCCAACGTCCTGACTTTC
NA	TRBV4-1	TRBJ1-1	NA	CASSQDSGGKDTEAFF	TGCGCCAGCAGCCAAGATTCGGGGGGGAAAGACACTGAAGCTTTCTTT
NA	TRBV7-9	TRBJ2-1	NA	CASSLTLGLEGPNEQFF	TGTGCCAGCAGCTTAACTCTGGGGCTAGAAGGGCCAAATGAGCAGTTCTTC
TRBD2	TRBV10-3	TRBJ2-2	NA	CAISDLAGDTGELFF	TGTGCCATCAGTGACCTAGCGGGGGACACCGGGGAGCTGTTTTTT